These 28 T cell receptor beta chains share one sample of origin, sequenced in a study of T cell repertoires in cytomegalovirus infection. From the reads, TCRdb called clonotypes with MiXCR, one entry per CDR3 protein. The table has fewer than 550,000 distinct CDR3 sequences, 16% seen once. The source material was CD8+ T cells from PBMCs. The receptor source for this set is a human donor in good health (CMV status not recorded). Some clones in this sample may be carry-over from other donors' samples.

The V gene is TRBV14, the J gene TRBJ2-1; tentatively, D is TRBD2 (5 bases). CDR1 SGHDN and CDR2 FVKESK come from the germline V gene. This CDR3 is built from 15 residues. With 5 bases removed from V and 3 bases from J, the gap between germline ends came to 14 bases. The CDR3 DNA sequence: TGTGCCAGCAGCATGGTCGGGGTTTTCTACAATGAGCAGTTCTTC. This codes for CASSMVGVFYNEQFF.

The chain links TRBV9 to TRBJ2-3; perhaps TRBD2 as D (7 bases). From germline, CDR1 is SGDLS and CDR2 YYNGEE. This CDR3 has 17 amino acids. Trimming removed 2 bases at V and 3 bases at J, with 19 bases between. The CDR3 DNA follows: TGTGCCAGCAGCGTCGAAGGGGGGGGGACTGCGACAGATACGCAGTATTTT. This sequence encodes CASSVEGGGTATDTQYF.

The V and J genes are TRBV7-3 and TRBJ2-2; 12 nucleotides align to TRBD2. The germline V gene encodes CDR1 SGHTA and CDR2 FQGTGA. CDR3 length equals 21 residues. With 1 base clipped from V and 1 base from J, the junction kept 13 bases outside the gene matches. The CDR3 bases are TGTGCCAGCAGCTTAAGCCCGCCCAATCGGACTAGCGGGAAGAACACCGGGGAGCTGTTTTTT. Protein: CASSLSPPNRTSGKNTGELFF.

This clonotype has just a few counts. The genes are TRBV7-9 and TRBJ2-7, with 7 bases that match TRBD1. The V gene end was trimmed by 1 base and the J gene end by 5 bases; junction bases not matched to a gene: 5. Looked up from germline, CDR1 is SEHNR and CDR2 is FQNEAQ (reference sequence). The CDR3 covers 14 residues. This CDR3 reads CASSLETGRDEQYF. The DNA for the CDR3 is TGTGCCAGCAGCTTAGAGACAGGGCGCGACGAGCAGTACTTC.

Many counts were recorded for this clonotype. V is TRBV27 and J is TRBJ2-5, with 9 bases that match TRBD1. The germline V gene has CDR1 MNHEY and CDR2 SMNVEV (reference sequence). V shed 7 bases, J shed 12 bases, and the junction held 9 bases outside the gene matches. The CDR3 length is 12 residues. CDR3 in amino acids: CASTNRDRAEYF. In DNA, the CDR3 is TGTGCCAGCACGAACCGGGACAGGGCCGAGTACTTC.

A note on this clonotype: Given a much more abundant clone one base away, this may be a read error. J is TRBJ2-7 and V is TRBV29-1; D perhaps matches TRBD1 (6 bases). Per germline, CDR1 SQVTM and CDR2 ANQGSEA. Between the trimmed V and J ends, which lost 0 bases and 10 bases, there was a span of 22 bases. This CDR3 contains 15 residues. CDR3 loop: CSVEDFTGKSLDQYF. In nucleotides, the CDR3 is TGCAGCGTTGAAGATTTTACAGGGAAGTCCCTCGACCAGTACTTC.

The rearrangement joins TRBV9 to TRBJ2-7, with 11 nucleotides matching TRBD2. V was clipped by 0 bases and J by 1 base; unmatched bases: 9. This CDR3 is built from 18 residues. Germline V gene sequence: CDR1 SGDLS, CDR2 YYNGEE. CDR3 sequence reads: CASSVGTSGGRASYEQYF. The CDR3 region has the DNA TGTGCCAGCAGCGTAGGAACTAGCGGGGGTCGGGCTTCCTACGAGCAGTACTTC.

The rearrangement links TRBV2 to TRBJ2-1, with D perhaps given as TRBD1 or TRBD2 (5 bases each). The CDR3 spans 15 residues. V lost 2 bases to trimming and J lost 2 bases, with 10 bases between them. CDR1 SNHLY and CDR2 FYNNEI come from the germline V gene. The CDR3 sequence is CASSETRDAYNEQFF. Written as DNA, the CDR3 is TGTGCCAGCAGTGAAACAAGGGACGCCTACAATGAGCAGTTCTTC. The full variable domain, rest sourced from reference TRBV2 and TRBJ2-1, is EPEVTQTPSHQVTQMGQEVILRCVPISNHLYFYWYRQILGQKVEFLVSFYNNEISEKSEIFDDQFSVERPDGSNFTLKIRSTKLEDSAMYFCASSETRDAYNEQFFGPGTRLTVL.

This clonotype was seen many times. This chain uses TRBV7-8 with TRBJ2-3, with 11 bases aligning to TRBD2. Germline V gene lookup returns CDR1 SGHVS and CDR2 FQNEAQ. This CDR3 comprises 18 residues. Trimming removed 6 bases from V and 2 bases from J; junction bases left unmatched: 13. DNA for the CDR3: TGTGCCAGCAGTCATCCTACCGGGACTAGCGGACCCACAGATACGCAGTATTTT. Translating it yields CASSHPTGTSGPTDTQYF.

The V gene is TRBV12-3 or TRBV12-4, the J gene TRBJ2-7; 10 bases match TRBD1. The CDR3 is made up of 14 amino acids. The V gene end was trimmed by 6 bases and the J gene end by 6 bases; junction bases not matched to a gene: 8. The CDR3 bases are TGTGCCAGCAGGCCCAGGGGACAGGGGTTCGAGCAGTACTTC. Translation: CASRPRGQGFEQYF.

The chain uses TRBV7-9 and TRBJ1-4, with D uncertain. V dropped 5 bases and J dropped 5 bases, with 15 bases sitting between them. Germline V gene data show CDR1 as SEHNR and CDR2 as FQNEAQ (reference sequence). The CDR3 extends over 15 amino acids. The CDR3 loop is CASSLGPLLNEKLFF. The CDR3 nucleotides are TGTGCCAGCAGCCTAGGGCCCCTCTTAAATGAAAAACTGTTTTTT.

This clonotype was detected a few times. The V call is TRBV20-1, the J call TRBJ1-1, with a weak D call TRBD1 (5 bases). This CDR3 contains 16 residues. V dropped 6 bases and J dropped 4 bases, with 24 bases sitting between them. Germline-derived CDR1 and CDR2 are DFQATT and SNEGSKA (reference sequence). CDR3 amino acids: CSAPGGGFGRGTEAFF. CDR3 DNA sequence: TGCAGTGCCCCGGGCGGGGGATTCGGGCGAGGCACTGAAGCTTTCTTT.

There are many counts of this clonotype. The V and J genes are TRBV19 and TRBJ2-1, with a tentative D call TRBD2 (5 bases). CDR3 length: 13 amino acids. V was pared by 5 bases and J by 6 bases, with 11 bases between. Germline V gene data show CDR1 as LNHDA and CDR2 as SQIVND (reference sequence). Here the CDR3 reads CASSFGLLNEQFF. The CDR3 DNA reads as TGTGCCAGTAGTTTCGGACTTCTCAATGAGCAGTTCTTC.

The chain employs TRBV9 and TRBJ1-4; D is possibly TRBD1 (6 bases). The germline CDR1 and CDR2 sequences are SGDLS and YYNGEE. Trimming shortened V by 3 bases and J by 1 base, and 10 bases separated the two germline ends. The CDR3 runs 15 residues. Written as DNA, the CDR3 is TGTGCCAGCAGCGCCGGACAGCGAACTAATGAAAAACTGTTTTTT. As protein: CASSAGQRTNEKLFF.

This clonotype was seen more than once but under ten times. CDR3 in amino acids: CASSTGADGNTIYF. The CDR3 DNA follows: TGTGCCAGCTCGACAGGGGCGGATGGAAACACCATATATTTT. The chain recombines TRBV18 with TRBJ1-3; 8 nucleotides line up with TRBD1. CDR1 is KGHSH and CDR2 is LQKENI in the germline V gene. V was clipped by 6 bases and J by 3 bases; unmatched bases: 4. This CDR3 is 14 amino acids long.

V is TRBV2 and J is TRBJ2-1; TRBD2 matches 9 bases. After removal of 5 bases from V and 4 bases from J, the junction contained 12 bases not matched to a gene. Germline values: CDR1 SNHLY, CDR2 FYNNEI. This CDR3 is 17 amino acids long. CDR3 bases: TGTGCCAGCAGTCTAACTTCGACTAGCGGTTTATACAATGAGCAGTTCTTC. This sequence encodes CASSLTSTSGLYNEQFF.

This clonotype has a handful of counts. V gene TRBV20-1 combines with J gene TRBJ1-2; D might be TRBD1 (5 bases). The CDR3 is 17 residues long. V was trimmed by 0 bases and J by 4 bases, leaving 21 bases between them. CDR1 and CDR2 (germline): DFQATT, SNEGSKA (reference sequence). DNA of the CDR3: TGCAGTGCTAGAGATACACAGGATCCCTTTCCCCTCTATGGCTACACCTTC. Translation gives CSARDTQDPFPLYGYTF.

The chain combines TRBV6-5 with TRBJ1-2, with 7 positions matching TRBD1. This CDR3 is built from 15 residues. Germline V gene sequence: CDR1 MNHEY, CDR2 SVGAGI. Unmatched junction bases numbered 7, after V lost 2 bases and J lost 4 bases. The chain's CDR3 is CASSYLETGFYGYTF. The CDR3 DNA reads TGTGCCAGCAGTTACCTTGAGACAGGGTTCTATGGCTACACCTTC.

This chain links TRBV19 with TRBJ1-3, with unresolved D. The germline gives CDR1 LNHDA, CDR2 SQIVND (reference sequence). The CDR3 loop spans 16 amino acids. V lost 5 bases to trimming and J lost 0 bases, with 14 bases between them. In DNA, the CDR3 is TGTGCCAGTAGTGACAATACTCGGGGCTCTGGAAACACCATATATTTT. Translated: CASSDNTRGSGNTIYF. Full variable domain (outside the CDR3, taken from reference TRBV19 and TRBJ1-3): DGGITQSPKYLFRKEGQNVTLSCEQNLNHDAMYWYRQDPGQGLRLIYYSQIVNDFQKGDIAEGYSVSREKKESFPLTVTSAQKNPTAFYLCASSDNTRGSGNTIYFGEGSWLTVV.

V gene TRBV5-1 combines with J gene TRBJ1-1; D is perhaps TRBD1 (6 bases). The V end lost 4 bases, the J end lost 1 base, and 14 bases lay between the germline ends. The CDR3 runs to 15 residues. CDR1 is SGHRS and CDR2 is YFSETQ in the germline V gene. CDR3 in DNA: TGCGCCAGCAGCCCGGTAGGGGGGGCGAACACTGAAGCTTTCTTT. Its protein product is CASSPVGGANTEAFF.

Comment on this clonotype: Germline and junction disagree at one end, which may indicate a read error. The gene calls are TRBV6-5 and TRBJ1-2, with a possible D match to TRBD1 (5 bases). CDR3 length: 13 residues. Germline V gene sequence: CDR1 MNHEY, CDR2 SVGAGI. In DNA form, the CDR3 reads TGTGCCAGTAGCTATGGGGGTCGCTATGTCTACACCTTC. This codes for CASSYGGRYVYTF.

The V gene is TRBV4-2, the J gene TRBJ1-2, with 12 positions matching TRBD1. Trimming removed 0 bases from V and 4 bases from J; junction bases left unmatched: 6. CDR3 length equals 17 residues. Germline-derived CDR1 and CDR2 are LGHNA and YNFKEQ. The CDR3 is CASSQDRDRGLFYGYTF. CDR3 sequence (DNA): TGTGCCAGCAGCCAAGACCGGGACAGGGGGCTTTTCTATGGCTACACCTTC.

This clonotype has just a few counts. The genes are TRBV5-6 and TRBJ2-2; D tentatively fits TRBD1 or TRBD2 (5 bases each). There are 15 residues in the CDR3. Germline CDR1 reads SGHDT; CDR2 reads YYEEEE. V lost 0 bases and J lost 4, with 10 bases in between. CDR3: CASSLGAGSTGELFF. The CDR3 DNA reads TGTGCCAGCAGCTTGGGGGCAGGGAGCACCGGGGAGCTGTTTTTT.

This clonotype appeared a few times. The chain combines TRBV28 with TRBJ2-5; 10 bases agree with TRBD2. Germline V gene sequence: CDR1 MDHEN, CDR2 SYDVKM. This CDR3 region has 16 residues. Trimming cost V 5 bases and J 5 bases; bases outside gene matches: 11. The DNA of the CDR3 is TGTGCCAGCAGTCCAATGGCGCTAGCGGGAGCGGAGACCCAGTACTTC. Translating gives CASSPMALAGAETQYF. The full variable domain, completed using reference TRBV28 and TRBJ2-5, is DVKVTQSSRYLVKRTGEKVFLECVQDMDHENMFWYRQDPGLGLRLIYFSYDVKMKEKGDIPEGYSVSREKKERFSLILESASTNQTSMYLCASSPMALAGAETQYFGPGTRLLVL.

This clonotype occurred a few times. The chain uses TRBV10-2 and TRBJ2-3; the match to TRBD2 covers 10 bases. V trimming: 5 bases; J trimming: 14 bases; junction bases outside the gene matches: 13. Germline V gene lookup returns CDR1 WSHSY and CDR2 SAAADI. There are 14 residues in the CDR3. CDR3 region: CASSFPGGLALLYF. The CDR3 DNA reads as TGCGCCAGCAGTTTTCCAGGGGGACTAGCGTTATTGTATTTT.

This clonotype was observed many times. The CDR3 DNA sequence: TGTGCCAGCAGCTTAGAATATGGCGGACTAGCGGGGCACAATGAGCAGTTCTTC. Translation: CASSLEYGGLAGHNEQFF. The chain carries TRBV7-3 and TRBJ2-1; 12 nucleotides align to TRBD2. Trimming cost V 2 bases and J 5 bases; bases outside gene matches: 10. The V gene's germline CDR1 is SGHTA and CDR2 FQGTGA. The CDR3 loop spans 18 amino acids.

On this clonotype: At one end the junction does not follow the germline gene, possibly because of a read error. The J gene is TRBJ2-3, the V gene TRBV27, with TRBD2 matching 12 bases. This CDR3 has 20 amino acids. Germline V gene data show CDR1 as MNHEY and CDR2 as SMNVEV (reference sequence). The CDR3: CASRLSSLLAGGLSTDTQYF. The CDR3 DNA is TGTGCCAGCAGGTTATCGAGTTTACTAGCGGGAGGCCTTAGCACAGATACGCAGTATTTT.

The chain has TRBV29-1 and TRBJ2-3, with 9 bases lining up with TRBD2. J was trimmed by 0 bases and V by 4 bases; bases with no gene match: 8. The CDR3 runs 16 residues. Germline CDR1 is SQVTM and CDR2 is ANQGSEA. CDR3 region: CSVGGPSGVSTDTQYF. In DNA form, the CDR3 reads TGCAGCGTTGGGGGGCCTAGCGGGGTCAGCACAGATACGCAGTATTTT.